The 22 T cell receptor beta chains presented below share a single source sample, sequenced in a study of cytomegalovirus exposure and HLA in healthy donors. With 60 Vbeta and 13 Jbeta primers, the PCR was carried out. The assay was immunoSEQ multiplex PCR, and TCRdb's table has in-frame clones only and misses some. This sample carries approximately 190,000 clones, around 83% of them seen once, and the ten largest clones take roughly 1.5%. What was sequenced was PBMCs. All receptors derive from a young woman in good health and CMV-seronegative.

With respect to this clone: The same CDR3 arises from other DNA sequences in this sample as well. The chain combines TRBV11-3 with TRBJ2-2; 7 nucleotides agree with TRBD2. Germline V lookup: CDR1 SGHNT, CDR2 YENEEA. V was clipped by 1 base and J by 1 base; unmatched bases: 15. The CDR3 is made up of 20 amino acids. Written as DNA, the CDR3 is TGTGCCAGCAGCTTAGGCGTTGGGAGGGAGGCGGAATGGAACACCGGGGAGCTGTTTTTT. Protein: CASSLGVGREAEWNTGELFF.

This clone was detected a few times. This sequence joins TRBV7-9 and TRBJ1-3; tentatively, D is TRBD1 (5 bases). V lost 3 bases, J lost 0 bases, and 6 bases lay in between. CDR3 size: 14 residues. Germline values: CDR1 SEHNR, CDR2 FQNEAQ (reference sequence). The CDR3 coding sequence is TGTGCCAGCAGCTTGGGGCACTCTGGAAACACCATATATTTT. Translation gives CASSLGHSGNTIYF. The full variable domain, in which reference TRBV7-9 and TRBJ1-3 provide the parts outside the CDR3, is DTGVSQNPRHKITKRGQNVTFRCDPISEHNRLYWYRQTLGQGPEFLTYFQNEAQLEKSRLLSDRFSAERPKGSFSTLEIQRTEQGDSAMYLCASSLGHSGNTIYFGEGSWLTVV.

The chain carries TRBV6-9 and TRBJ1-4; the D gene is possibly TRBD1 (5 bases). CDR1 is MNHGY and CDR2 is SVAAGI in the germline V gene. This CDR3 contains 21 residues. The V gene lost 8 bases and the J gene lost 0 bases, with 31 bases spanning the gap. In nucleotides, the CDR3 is TGTGCCAGCGAGATAAAGAACCGCAGGGATTTATTTTTCTCAACTAATGAAAAACTGTTTTTT. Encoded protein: CASEIKNRRDLFFSTNEKLFF.

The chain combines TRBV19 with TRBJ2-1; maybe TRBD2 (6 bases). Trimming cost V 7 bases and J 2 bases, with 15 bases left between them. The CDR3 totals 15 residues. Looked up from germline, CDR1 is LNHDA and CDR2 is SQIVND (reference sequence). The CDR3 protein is CASTLVAGPYNEQFF. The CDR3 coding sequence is TGTGCCAGTACCCTTGTCGCGGGGCCCTACAATGAGCAGTTCTTC.

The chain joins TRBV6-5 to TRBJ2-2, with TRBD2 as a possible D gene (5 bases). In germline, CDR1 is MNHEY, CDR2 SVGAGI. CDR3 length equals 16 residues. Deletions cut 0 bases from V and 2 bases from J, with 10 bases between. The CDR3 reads CASSYSMGRNTGELFF. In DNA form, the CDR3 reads TGTGCCAGCAGTTACTCGATGGGGAGAAACACCGGGGAGCTGTTTTTT.

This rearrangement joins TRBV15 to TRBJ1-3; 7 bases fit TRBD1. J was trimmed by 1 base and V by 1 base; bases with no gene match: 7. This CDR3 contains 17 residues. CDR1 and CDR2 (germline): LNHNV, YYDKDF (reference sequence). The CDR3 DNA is TGTGCCACCAGCAGAGCTAGGGACAGACCTTCTGGAAACACCATATATTTT. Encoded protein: CATSRARDRPSGNTIYF.

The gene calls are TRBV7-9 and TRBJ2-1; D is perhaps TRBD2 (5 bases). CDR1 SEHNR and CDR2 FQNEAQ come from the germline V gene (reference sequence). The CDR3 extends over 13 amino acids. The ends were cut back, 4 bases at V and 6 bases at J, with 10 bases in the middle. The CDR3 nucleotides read TGTGCCAGCAGCTCCAGCCGGGGCAATGAGCAGTTCTTC. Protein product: CASSSSRGNEQFF.

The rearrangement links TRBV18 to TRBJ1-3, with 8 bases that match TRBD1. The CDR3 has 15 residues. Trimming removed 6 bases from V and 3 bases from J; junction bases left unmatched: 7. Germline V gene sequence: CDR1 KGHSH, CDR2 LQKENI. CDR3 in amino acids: CASSDEQGVGNTIYF. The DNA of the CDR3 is TGTGCCAGCTCGGATGAACAGGGGGTTGGAAACACCATATATTTT.

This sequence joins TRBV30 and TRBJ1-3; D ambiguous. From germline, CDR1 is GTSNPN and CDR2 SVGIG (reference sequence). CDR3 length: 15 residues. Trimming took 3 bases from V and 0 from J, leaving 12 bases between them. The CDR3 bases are TGTGCCTGGAGGATACTCCGGGGCTCTGGAAACACCATATATTTT. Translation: CAWRILRGSGNTIYF.

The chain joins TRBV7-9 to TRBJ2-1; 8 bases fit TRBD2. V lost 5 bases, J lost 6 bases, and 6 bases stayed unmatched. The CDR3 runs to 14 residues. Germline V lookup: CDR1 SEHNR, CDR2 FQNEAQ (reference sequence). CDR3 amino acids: CASSHGTRGNEQFF. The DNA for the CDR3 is TGTGCCAGCAGCCACGGGACTAGGGGCAATGAGCAGTTCTTC.

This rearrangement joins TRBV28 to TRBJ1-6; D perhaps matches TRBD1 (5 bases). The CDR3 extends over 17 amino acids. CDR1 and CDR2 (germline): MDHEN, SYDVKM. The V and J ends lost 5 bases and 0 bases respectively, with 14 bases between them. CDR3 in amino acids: CASSPAHRSSYNSPLHF. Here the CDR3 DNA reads TGTGCCAGCAGTCCAGCCCACAGGAGCTCCTATAATTCACCCCTCCACTTT.

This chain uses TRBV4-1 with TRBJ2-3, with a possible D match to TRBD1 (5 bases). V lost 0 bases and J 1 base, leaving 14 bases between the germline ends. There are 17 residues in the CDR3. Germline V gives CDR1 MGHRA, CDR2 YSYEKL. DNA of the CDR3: TGCGCCAGCAGCCAAGAACCCCTGCAGGGCGGCACAGATACGCAGTATTTT. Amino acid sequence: CASSQEPLQGGTDTQYF.

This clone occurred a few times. The CDR3 loop is CASTAEAGAFYEQYF. As DNA, the CDR3 is TGTGCCAGCACAGCGGAAGCGGGAGCATTCTACGAGCAGTACTTC. The chain has TRBV2 and TRBJ2-7, with TRBD2 matching over 8 bases. J was trimmed by 3 bases and V by 7 bases; bases with no gene match: 11. The length of the CDR3 is 15 residues. The germline V gene has CDR1 SNHLY and CDR2 FYNNEI.

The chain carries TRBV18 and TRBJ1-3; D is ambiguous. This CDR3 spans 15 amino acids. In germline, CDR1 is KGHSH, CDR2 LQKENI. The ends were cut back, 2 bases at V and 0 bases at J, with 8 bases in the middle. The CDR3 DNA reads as TGTGCCAGCTCACCAACAGTGGCCTCTGGAAACACCATATATTTT. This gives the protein CASSPTVASGNTIYF.

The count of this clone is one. In DNA, the CDR3 is TGTGCCAGTAGTGAGGGGGTCAGGGGCTGGAATCAGCCCCAGCATTTT. This translates into CASSEGVRGWNQPQHF. The chain is built from TRBV19 and TRBJ1-5, with D possibly TRBD1 on 6 matching bases. The CDR3 consists of 16 residues. CDR1 LNHDA and CDR2 SQIVND come from the germline V gene (reference sequence). The ends were cut back, 5 bases at V and 4 bases at J, with 18 bases in the middle.

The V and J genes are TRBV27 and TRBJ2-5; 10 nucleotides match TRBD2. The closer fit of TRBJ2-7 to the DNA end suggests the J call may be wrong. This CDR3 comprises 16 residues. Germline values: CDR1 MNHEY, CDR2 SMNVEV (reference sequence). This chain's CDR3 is CASSLAGTSAYYEQYF. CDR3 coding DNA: TGTGCCAGCAGTTTAGCCGGGACTAGCGCATACTACGAGCAGTACTTC.

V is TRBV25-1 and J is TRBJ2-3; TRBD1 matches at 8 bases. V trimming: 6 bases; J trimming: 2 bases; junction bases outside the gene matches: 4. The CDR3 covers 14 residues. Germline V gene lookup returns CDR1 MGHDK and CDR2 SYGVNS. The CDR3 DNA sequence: TGTGCCAGCAGATGGACAGGGAACACAGATACGCAGTATTTT. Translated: CASRWTGNTDTQYF.

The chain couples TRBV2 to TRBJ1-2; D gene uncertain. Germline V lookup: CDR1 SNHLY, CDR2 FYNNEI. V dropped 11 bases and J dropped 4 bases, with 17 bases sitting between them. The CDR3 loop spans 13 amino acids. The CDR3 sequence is CAGALRAGYGYTF. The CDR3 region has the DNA TGTGCCGGAGCACTCCGGGCGGGCTATGGCTACACCTTC.

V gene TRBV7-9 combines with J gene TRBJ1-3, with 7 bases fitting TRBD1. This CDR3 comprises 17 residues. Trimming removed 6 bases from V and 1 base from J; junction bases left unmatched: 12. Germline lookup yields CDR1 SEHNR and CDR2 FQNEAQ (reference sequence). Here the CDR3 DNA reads TGTGCCAGCAGACCCACCCGGGACAGTACTTCTGGAAACACCATATATTTT. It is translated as CASRPTRDSTSGNTIYF.

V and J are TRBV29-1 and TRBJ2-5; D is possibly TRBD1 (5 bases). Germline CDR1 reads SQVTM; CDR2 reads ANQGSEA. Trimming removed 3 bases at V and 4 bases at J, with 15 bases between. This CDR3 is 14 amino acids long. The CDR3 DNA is TGCAGCGTTGATTGGGGCGCAGTACGAGAGACCCAGTACTTC. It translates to CSVDWGAVRETQYF.

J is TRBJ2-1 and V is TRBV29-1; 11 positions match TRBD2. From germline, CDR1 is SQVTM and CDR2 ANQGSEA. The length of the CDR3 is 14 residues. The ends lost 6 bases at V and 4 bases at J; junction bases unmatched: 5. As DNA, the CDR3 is TGCAGCGTGCTTCCTAGCGGGGGGTACAATGAGCAGTTCTTC. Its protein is CSVLPSGGYNEQFF.

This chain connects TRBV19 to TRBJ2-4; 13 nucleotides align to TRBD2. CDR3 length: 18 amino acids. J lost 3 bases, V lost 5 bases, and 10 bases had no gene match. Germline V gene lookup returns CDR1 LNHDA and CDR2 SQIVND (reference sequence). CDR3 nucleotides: TGTGCCAGTAGTTTAACACCAGGACTAGCGGGAGTCAAAAACATTCAGTACTTC. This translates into CASSLTPGLAGVKNIQYF.